The present TCR beta chain was sequenced within a study of shared clonotypes between healthy human individuals (dated by TCRdb to between 2020 and 2021). The study in broad terms: The cohort included three men and a couple of women between 18 and 49 years of age. Libraries were prepared and TCR repertoires were sequenced by different laboratories using diverse techniques, in order to increase sequencing depth and limit assay-specific biases. The study deeply sequenced blood TCR repertoires of five healthy adults to estimate repertoire size and the extent of clonotype sharing between individuals. Each donor's leukapheresis produced roughly between about 0.85 and 10 billion PBMCs. The investigation overall reported the following: The small number of donors limited the genetic and exposure-history diversity represented. Sampling was restricted to blood, and TCR repertoires in tissues likely differ from the TCR repertoires found in blood. Pairwise subsampling indicated that sequencing depth was expected to affect the degree of clonotype sharing among donors.

About this clone itself: The antigen it recognizes is unknown. No qualities accompany the bases; no much larger clone lies one base away.

Using the deep immunoSEQ assay, multiplex PCR amplified TCR CDR3 regions from genomic DNA. Genomic DNA extracted from each cell subset was distributed evenly over all wells of several immunoSEQ 96-well plates, and each plate served as one replicate. For unsorted PBMC, each replicate PCR was loaded with approximately 300 ng genomic DNA, equivalent to about 30,000 T cell genomes. Genomic DNA from unsorted PBMC was sequenced over ten immunoSEQ deep assay plates. Purified libraries were quantified with a Qubit 3.0 fluorometer, sized on a Bioanalyzer 2100, and re-quantified with the KAPA Library Quantification kit. Every immunoSEQ 96-well plate was sequenced on a dedicated single-read 150-cycle Illumina NextSeq 550 flow cell. The original pipeline was this. The immunoSEQ output contained only junctional sequences without quality scores, so filtering could not match that applied to full-length reads. To assign V/J genes and CDR3, sequences were annotated using PyIR, a Python wrapper for IgBLAST v1.9, with IMGT germline references. Reads were removed for weak V/J assignments (E-value above 1e-6), missing CDR3, stop codons, out-of-frame junctions, or ambiguous translated residues. V3J clonotypes were defined by identical inferred V gene, J gene, and CDR3 amino acid sequence. To compute the percentage overlap between repertoires, the number of shared unique clonotypes was divided by the size of the smaller repertoire. Three approaches were used to assess repertoire richness: RTK rarefaction, the Chao1 estimator, and Recon v2.1 estimates of unobserved clonotypes. Sourced from immuneACCESS, this table was stored by TCRdb with only in-frame sequences that have V and J called. A share of the clones is absent; for the studies checked, an unresolved V gene accounts for under half, and the remainder has no known explanation. The DNA gave D and trimming, while V, J and clone size come from that table. The sample profile shows 500,000 to 650,000 clones; about 80% of them were found once. The ten top clones hold about 12% of the sample.

The donors were healthy, HIV-negative adults who had no recently reported acute infections or vaccinations. Only Caucasian adults living in Nashville, Tennessee, USA were represented among the donors. For unsorted samples, 90 million or so PBMCs were counted, and genomic DNA was extracted using the QIAamp DNA Blood Mini kit. Blood was obtained by leukapheresis, after which PBMCs were separated by Ficoll-Histopaque density gradient centrifugation and cryopreserved in liquid nitrogen vapor phase. In the germline V gene, CDR1 corresponds to MGHDK and CDR2 to SYGVNS. V drops 1 base and J drops 4 bases, leaving 10 bases in between. The CDR3 measures 14 amino acids from cysteine to phenylalanine. Of all the DNA, just the CDR3 is kept, 42 bases in frame from base 1.

The sequence came from a woman in her thirties or forties in good health. Some clones in this sample may be carry-over from other donors' samples. Sequenced input: PBMCs. The rearrangement joined TRBV25-1 to TRBJ1-1; D gene: possibly TRBD1, on 5 matching bases. The CDR3 sequence is CASSEWGGVTEAFF. The nucleotide sequence is TGTGCCAGCAGTGAATGGGGAGGGGTCACTGAAGCTTTCTTT.